A single sample is the source of the 8 T cell receptor beta chains below, sequenced in a study of Ad26.COV2.S vaccination and SARS-CoV-2 variants. The table came from immunoSEQ multiplex PCR; TCRdb's copy has only in-frame clones and leaves some out. The sample yields about 400,000 clones, roughly four fifths seen once. Treatment defined: about 20 received Ad26.COV2.S at low or high dose, single or two shots; about 5 received placebo; per-sample allocation not given. Sampling took place 63 days after the first vaccine or placebo injection. This specimen consisted of peripheral blood, obtained in a trial of Ad26.COV2.S vaccine versus placebo. The receptors shown here come from a person aged 18-60 years who received the Ad26.COV2.S COVID-19 vaccine or a placebo.

This chain links TRBV9 with TRBJ2-2; 9 bases are shared with TRBD2. There are 20 residues in the CDR3. The V segment lost 0 bases and the J segment 5 bases; nucleotides outside the gene matches: 17. Germline CDR1 reads SGDLS; CDR2 reads YYNGEE. In DNA form, the CDR3 reads TGTGCCAGCAGCGTAGCCCCCGGCACCGTAGCGGGAGCATCAACCGGGGAGCTGTTTTTT. Protein sequence: CASSVAPGTVAGASTGELFF.

V is TRBV20-1 and J is TRBJ1-1; D unclear. The CDR3 is 11 amino acids. CDR1 DFQATT and CDR2 SNEGSKA come from the germline V gene (reference sequence). V was clipped by 6 bases and J by 4 bases, with 9 bases between them. The CDR3 spells CSASSSTEAFF. In DNA, the CDR3 is TGCAGTGCGTCCTCGAGCACTGAAGCTTTCTTT.

The chain uses TRBV7-9 and TRBJ2-1; D might be TRBD2 (6 bases). V was pared by 4 bases and J by 3 bases, with 10 bases between. This CDR3 is built from 14 residues. The V gene's germline CDR1 is SEHNR and CDR2 FQNEAQ (reference sequence). This CDR3 reads CASSSGRDYNEQFF. CDR3 DNA: TGTGCCAGCAGCTCCGGGCGGGACTACAATGAGCAGTTCTTC.

This clone occurred a few times. The V call is TRBV12-1, the J call TRBJ2-7. TRBV12-1 is given as a pseudogene. The CDR3 has 12 amino acids. This CDR3 reads CASSRAPYEQYF. CDR3 bases: TGTGCCAGCAGCCGGGCCCCCTACGAGCAGTACTTC.

The gene calls are TRBV6-1 and TRBJ1-3; D may be TRBD1 (6 bases). The CDR3 consists of 15 residues. Trimming took 1 base from V and 4 from J, leaving 11 bases between them. From germline, CDR1 is MNHNS and CDR2 SASEGT. The CDR3 DNA is TGTGCCAGCAGTGAAGAGGGGGGCAGGGGAAACACCATATATTTT. It is translated as CASSEEGGRGNTIYF.

The chain uses TRBV4-1 and TRBJ1-3; the match to TRBD1 covers 10 bases. There are 15 residues in the CDR3. Germline-derived CDR1 and CDR2 are MGHRA and YSYEKL. The trim removed 6 bases at V and 16 bases at J, leaving 18 bases unmatched. The CDR3 protein is CASRGTGASMRGMYF. The DNA of the CDR3 is TGCGCCAGCAGGGGGACAGGGGCGTCAATGAGGGGCATGTATTTT.

The rearrangement uses TRBV5-1 and TRBJ2-4, with 9 positions matching TRBD1. The junction had 8 bases not matched to a gene; V was cut back by 3 bases and J by 1 base. Germline V gene data show CDR1 as SGHRS and CDR2 as YFSETQ. The CDR3 totals 17 residues. The CDR3 loop is CASSSTGQGIAKNIQYF. CDR3 DNA sequence: TGCGCCAGCAGCTCCACTGGACAGGGGATCGCCAAAAACATTCAGTACTTC.

J is TRBJ2-1 and V is TRBV7-2; D perhaps matches TRBD2 (6 bases). This CDR3 spans 15 amino acids. In germline, CDR1 is SGHTA, CDR2 FQGNSA. V lost 5 bases and J lost 2, with 13 bases in between. The CDR3 DNA is TGTGCCAGCAGCCCCGCGGCGGGGACCTACAATGAGCAGTTCTTC. It codes for CASSPAAGTYNEQFF.